Shown below are 31 T cell receptor beta chains from a single sample sequenced in a study of blood T cell repertoires in COVID-19. Assay: immunoSEQ multiplex PCR; the TCRdb copy retains only in-frame clones and omits some. This sample has about 83,000 clones; around 84% occur once, and the top ten carry 7% to 9%. Sequencing input: peripheral blood. The receptors shown here come from a man at least 80 years old with active or convalescent COVID-19.

The chain carries TRBV7-2 and TRBJ1-4, with D possibly TRBD1 on 6 matching bases. Per the germline V gene, CDR1 is SGHTA and CDR2 is FQGNSA. This CDR3 is built from 15 residues. V shed 5 bases and J shed 7 bases, with 17 bases lying between them. CDR3 in DNA: TGTGCCAGCAGCCCTAGGGGGGGTGTAGGTGAAAAACTGTTTTTT. This translates into CASSPRGGVGEKLFF.

This clone has a single count. V gene TRBV24-1 combines with J gene TRBJ2-1, with 14 bases that match TRBD2. The V gene's germline CDR1 is KGHDR and CDR2 SFDVKD. This CDR3 has 15 residues. V gave up 4 bases and J gave up 9 bases; unmatched junction bases: 4. The DNA for the CDR3 is TGTGCCACCAGTGAGGGACTAGCGGGAGTTGGTGAGCAGTTCTTC. This encodes CATSEGLAGVGEQFF.

The chain uses TRBV28 and TRBJ1-5; D is perhaps TRBD1 (5 bases). The CDR3 extends over 14 amino acids. The V end lost 5 bases, the J end lost 2 bases, and 10 bases lay between the germline ends. The germline V gene encodes CDR1 MDHEN and CDR2 SYDVKM. The CDR3 region is CASSPGGGNQPQHF. For the CDR3, the DNA is TGTGCCAGCAGTCCGGGGGGGGGCAATCAGCCCCAGCATTTT. The complete variable domain, with remaining parts taken from reference TRBV28 and TRBJ1-5, reads DVKVTQSSRYLVKRTGEKVFLECVQDMDHENMFWYRQDPGLGLRLIYFSYDVKMKEKGDIPEGYSVSREKKERFSLILESASTNQTSMYLCASSPGGGNQPQHFGDGTRLSIL.

This clone was picked up one time. The chain combines TRBV9 with TRBJ2-3; 12 bases are shared with TRBD2. Germline V gene lookup returns CDR1 SGDLS and CDR2 YYNGEE. With 5 bases clipped from V and 4 bases from J, the junction kept 8 bases outside the gene matches. This CDR3 has 16 residues. CDR3 region: CASSLAGGPRADTQYF. DNA of the CDR3: TGTGCCAGCAGTCTAGCGGGGGGGCCCCGGGCAGATACGCAGTATTTT.

The chain links TRBV5-1 to TRBJ2-7, with 8 nucleotides matching TRBD2. The CDR3 has 14 residues. In germline, CDR1 is SGHRS, CDR2 YFSETQ. The V segment lost 0 bases and the J segment 2 bases; nucleotides outside the gene matches: 1. The DNA of the CDR3 is TGCGCCAGCAGCTTGGATAGCGGGACCTACGAGCAGTACGTC. This encodes CASSLDSGTYEQYV.

The genes are TRBV5-1 and TRBJ2-2; D uncertain. Germline V gene lookup returns CDR1 SGHRS and CDR2 YFSETQ. Deletions cut 4 bases from V and 4 bases from J, with 14 bases between. This CDR3 has 15 residues. CDR3 bases: TGCGCCAGCAGCATCGAGAGACGAGGCACCGGGGAGCTGTTTTTT. It specifies CASSIERRGTGELFF.

The chain joins TRBV6-5 to TRBJ1-6, with 11 bases identical to TRBD1. Unmatched junction bases numbered 2, after V lost 0 bases and J lost 7 bases. This CDR3 has 16 residues. Germline values: CDR1 MNHEY, CDR2 SVGAGI. This CDR3 is CASSYSRDRGNSPLHF. CDR3 DNA sequence: TGTGCCAGCAGTTACTCTAGGGACAGGGGGAATTCACCCCTCCACTTT.

V gene TRBV7-2 combines with J gene TRBJ2-1, with a tentative D call TRBD1 (5 bases). Germline-derived CDR1 and CDR2 are SGHTA and FQGNSA. V was cut by 5 bases and J by 14 bases, with 22 bases left in between. The CDR3 consists of 14 residues. CDR3 amino acids: CASSPAPGLMEKFF. In nucleotides, the CDR3 is TGTGCCAGCAGCCCCGCCCCAGGGCTCATGGAAAAGTTCTTC.

V usage is TRBV4-2 and J usage is TRBJ2-3; 7 bases fit TRBD2. Germline values: CDR1 LGHNA, CDR2 YNFKEQ. This CDR3 contains 16 residues. Trimming at V came to 1 base and at J to 5 bases, leaving 9 bases not matched to a gene. CDR3 amino acids: CASSQGLAEGVDTQYF. The DNA of the CDR3 is TGTGCCAGCAGCCAAGGACTAGCCGAGGGAGTAGATACGCAGTATTTT.

This chain joins TRBV7-6 and TRBJ2-1, with 9 bases that match TRBD2. The J segment lost 3 bases and the V segment lost 8 bases, leaving 14 bases of the junction unmatched. CDR1 is SGHVS, CDR2 FNYEAQ, per germline. This CDR3 comprises 17 residues. The CDR3 sequence: CASGRAGGREDYNEQFF. The CDR3 DNA sequence: TGTGCCAGCGGCAGGGCTGGCGGGAGGGAAGACTACAATGAGCAGTTCTTC.

This clone has more than one count but fewer than ten. The chain combines TRBV28 with TRBJ2-5; 8 nucleotides agree with TRBD1. The CDR3 sequence is 15 residues long. CDR1 is MDHEN, CDR2 SYDVKM, per germline. The V segment lost 2 bases and the J segment 0 bases; nucleotides outside the gene matches: 2. DNA for the CDR3: TGTGCCAGCAGTTTAGACAGGGGCTACCAAGAGACCCAGTACTTC. Residues: CASSLDRGYQETQYF.

This chain joins TRBV19 and TRBJ1-1, with a possible D match to TRBD1 (6 bases). The CDR3 contains 15 residues. Germline lookup yields CDR1 LNHDA and CDR2 SQIVND (reference sequence). V lost 7 bases and J 1 base, leaving 16 bases between the germline ends. The CDR3 nucleotides are TGTGCCAGTACCCGGACAGTTTTAACGAACACTGAAGCTTTCTTT. Its protein product is CASTRTVLTNTEAFF.

The chain has TRBV24-1 and TRBJ1-1, with 7 bases fitting TRBD1. V dropped 3 bases and J dropped 7; count of bases not matched to a gene: 10. The CDR3 contains 15 residues. CDR1 is KGHDR, CDR2 SFDVKD, per germline. The DNA for the CDR3 is TGTGCCACCAGTGATAAGACAGGGAGTCTAGATGAAGCTTTCTTT. It encodes CATSDKTGSLDEAFF.

The chain combines TRBV7-2 with TRBJ2-4; D may be TRBD1 (6 bases). Germline V lookup: CDR1 SGHTA, CDR2 FQGNSA. This CDR3 is 11 amino acids long. Trimming shortened V by 5 bases and J by 13 bases, and 12 bases separated the two germline ends. CDR3: CASSNRDTQYF. CDR3 coding DNA: TGTGCCAGCAGCAACCGGGACACCCAGTACTTC.

This chain joins TRBV3-1 (or the pseudogene TRBV3-2) and TRBJ2-3; perhaps TRBD2 as D (5 bases). CDR1 is LGHDT, CDR2 YNNKEL, per germline (reference sequence). This CDR3 contains 17 residues. V was cut by 3 bases and J by 5 bases, with 21 bases left in between. The CDR3 loop reads CASSHLYNRGDGDTQYF. CDR3 nucleotides: TGTGCCAGCAGCCATCTATACAACCGGGGAGACGGAGATACGCAGTATTTT.

The chain recombines TRBV7-9 with TRBJ1-6, with no clear D. Germline CDR1 reads SEHNR; CDR2 reads FQNEAQ (reference sequence). The V end lost 4 bases, the J end lost 5 bases, and 12 bases lay between the germline ends. The CDR3 sequence is 15 residues long. CDR3 DNA: TGTGCCAGCAGCTCCCTGAACAACGATAATTCACCCCTCCACTTT. It encodes CASSSLNNDNSPLHF.

Only one count was recorded for this clone. This sequence joins TRBV6-5 and TRBJ1-1, with D possibly matching TRBD1 (6 bases). CDR3 length equals 14 residues. Germline CDR1 reads MNHEY; CDR2 reads SVGAGI. V gave up 8 bases and J gave up 0 bases, with 13 bases separating them. CDR3 residues: CASRLGQMNTEAFF. CDR3 nucleotide sequence: TGTGCCAGCCGCCTAGGACAGATGAACACTGAAGCTTTCTTT.

This clone showed up just a few times. The J gene is TRBJ1-2, the V gene TRBV5-4; D remains unclear. Germline V CDR1 and CDR2: SGHNT, YYREEE (reference sequence). The V end lost 4 bases, the J end lost 2 bases, and 9 bases lay between the germline ends. This CDR3 region has 13 residues. The CDR3 protein is CASSPDGNYGYTF. CDR3 in DNA: TGTGCCAGCAGCCCTGACGGGAACTATGGCTACACCTTC.

The chain employs TRBV28 and TRBJ2-1; possible D gene TRBD1, 7 bases. Trimming took off 9 bases at V and 7 bases at J, with 13 bases between the two ends. This CDR3 has 12 residues. Germline lookup yields CDR1 MDHEN and CDR2 SYDVKM. As DNA, the CDR3 is TGTGCCAGTAAGACAGGGAGGAATGAGCAGTTCTTC. This gives the protein CASKTGRNEQFF.

The V gene is TRBV5-1, the J gene TRBJ2-5; a weak D match, TRBD2 (7 bases). The CDR3 length is 14 residues. CDR1 and CDR2 from the germline V gene are SGHRS and YFSETQ. V lost 4 bases and J 5 bases, leaving 15 bases between the germline ends. CDR3 amino acids: CASSVTGGRETQYF. The CDR3 DNA reads as TGCGCCAGCAGCGTGACCGGGGGGCGGGAGACCCAGTACTTC. Together with reference TRBV5-1 and TRBJ2-5, the CDR3 gives the full variable domain: KAGVTQTPRYLIKTRGQQVTLSCSPISGHRSVSWYQQTPGQGLQFLFEYFSETQRNKGNFPGRFSGRQFSNSRSEMNVSTLELGDSALYLCASSVTGGRETQYFGPGTRLLVL.

The gene calls are TRBV5-1 and TRBJ1-2; D is uncertain. Germline V gives CDR1 SGHRS, CDR2 YFSETQ. The CDR3 is 13 amino acids. V lost 4 bases and J lost 7, with 14 bases in between. The CDR3: CASSNWVRSGYTF. The CDR3 DNA reads as TGCGCCAGCAGCAATTGGGTCCGGAGTGGCTACACCTTC.

This clone showed up many times. V gene TRBV27 combines with J gene TRBJ2-2; D gene unclear. CDR3 length: 15 amino acids. Trimming shortened V by 2 bases and J by 4 bases, and 11 bases separated the two germline ends. Germline V CDR1 and CDR2: MNHEY, SMNVEV (reference sequence). The DNA of the CDR3 is TGTGCCAGCAGTTTAGTTTATTTCTCCACCGGGGAGCTGTTTTTT. Encoded protein: CASSLVYFSTGELFF.

This chain connects TRBV5-1 to TRBJ1-1; 7 nucleotides align to TRBD1. CDR3 length: 15 residues. Looked up from germline, CDR1 is SGHRS and CDR2 is YFSETQ. V shed 0 bases, J shed 4 bases, and the junction held 6 bases outside the gene matches. CDR3 in amino acids: CASSLETGPVTEAFF. The CDR3 DNA reads as TGCGCCAGCAGCTTGGAGACAGGGCCTGTCACTGAAGCTTTCTTT.

The rearrangement joins TRBV7-9 to TRBJ1-4; TRBD1 matches at 9 bases. Germline V gene lookup returns CDR1 SEHNR and CDR2 FQNEAQ (reference sequence). This CDR3 has 16 amino acids. V was pared by 6 bases and J by 4 bases, with 9 bases of the junction left unmatched. The CDR3 DNA follows: TGTGCCAGCAGTTTCGCTACAGGGGGCAATAATGAAAAACTGTTTTTT. Amino acids: CASSFATGGNNEKLFF.

The chain links TRBV5-4 to TRBJ1-6; tentatively, D is TRBD1 (6 bases). Per germline, CDR1 SGHNT and CDR2 YYREEE (reference sequence). Trimming left V 4 bases short and J 10 bases short, with 15 bases between. The CDR3 length is 14 residues. CDR3 amino acids: CASSHELDRSPLHF. CDR3 DNA sequence: TGTGCCAGCAGCCACGAATTGGACAGATCACCCCTCCACTTT.

The CDR3 loop is CATSRGGSAETQYF. CDR3 nucleotide sequence: TGTGCCACCAGCAGAGGCGGCAGTGCAGAGACCCAGTACTTC. J is TRBJ2-5 and V is TRBV15, with no clear D. This CDR3 is 14 amino acids long. V was cut by 1 base and J by 4 bases, with 10 bases left in between. Per germline, CDR1 LNHNV and CDR2 YYDKDF (reference sequence).

CDR3 amino acids: CASSIGRRQPQHF. The DNA for the CDR3 is TGTGCCAGTAGTATTGGGAGGAGGCAGCCCCAGCATTTT. This sequence joins TRBV19 and TRBJ1-5; D unresolved. Germline assignment: CDR1 LNHDA and CDR2 SQIVND (reference sequence). V was pared by 3 bases and J by 7 bases, with 10 bases between. The CDR3 is 13 residues long.

This chain uses TRBV19 with TRBJ1-4, with 8 bases identical to TRBD1. Germline lookup yields CDR1 LNHDA and CDR2 SQIVND (reference sequence). The CDR3 is 16 residues long. V lost 6 bases and J lost 5; bases outside the gene matches: 11. For the CDR3, the DNA is TGTGCCAGTAGAAGGACAGGGTCGACTTTGAATGAAAAACTGTTTTTT. Residues: CASRRTGSTLNEKLFF.

The V call is TRBV7-2, the J call TRBJ2-3; D ambiguous. Trimming left V 3 bases short and J 4 bases short, with 5 bases between. The CDR3 totals 12 residues. Looked up from germline, CDR1 is SGHTA and CDR2 is FQGNSA. CDR3 region: CASSFFADTQYF. In nucleotides, the CDR3 is TGTGCCAGCAGCTTTTTCGCAGATACGCAGTATTTT.

V gene TRBV11-2 combines with J gene TRBJ1-4; 7 bases match TRBD1. The CDR3 consists of 16 residues. Germline-derived CDR1 and CDR2 are SGHAT and FQNNGV. With V trimmed by 5 bases and J by 0 bases, 6 bases remained unmatched. The CDR3 loop is CASSPRGTATNEKLFF. The DNA of the CDR3 is TGTGCCAGCAGCCCTAGGGGGACAGCAACTAATGAAAAACTGTTTTTT. The whole variable domain, filled in from reference TRBV11-2 and TRBJ1-4, reads EAGVAQSPRYKIIEKRQSVAFWCNPISGHATLYWYQQILGQGPKLLIQFQNNGVVDDSQLPKDRFSAERLKGVDSTLKIQPAKLEDSAVYLCASSPRGTATNEKLFFGSGTQLSVL.

The chain uses TRBV6-5 and TRBJ1-5; D unresolved. From germline, CDR1 is MNHEY and CDR2 SVGAGI. V shed 2 bases and J shed 0 bases, with 8 bases lying between them. There are 15 residues in the CDR3. The CDR3 here is CASSYSRGSNQPQHF. CDR3 sequence (DNA): TGTGCCAGCAGTTACAGTCGCGGTAGCAATCAGCCCCAGCATTTT.